This record covers a single T cell receptor (beta chain). The entry originates in a study of blood T cell repertoires in COVID-19. In the study overall: Acute-phase and convalescent COVID-19 samples originated in the United States, Italy and Spain.

It was during active infection that Seattle patients were enrolled and then longitudinally followed. Per the original methods: Estimation of nucleated cell counts was performed using reference gene primer amplification. Assay: immunoSEQ multiplex PCR; the TCRdb copy retains only in-frame clones and omits some. The D gene and trimming were derived from the DNA, and the V and J assignments and clone size from that table. The sample has about 200,000 clones, 94% seen once. Germline V gene sequence: CDR1 SGHRS, CDR2 YFSETQ. J was trimmed by 6 bases and V by 4 bases; bases with no gene match: 11. This CDR3 is 15 amino acids long.

The sample consisted of peripheral blood. The TCR sequence derives from a man younger than 45 with COVID-19, enrolled during active disease. The V call is TRBV5-1, the J call TRBJ1-2, with 8 positions matching TRBD1. The CDR3 DNA sequence: TGCGCCAGCAGCACGAGGACAGGGAGGGAGAATGGCTACACCTTC. Amino acids: CASSTRTGRENGYTF.